This TCR beta chain derives from a study of blood T cell repertoires in COVID-19. Study context: COVID-19 samples collected from the United States, Italy and Spain covered acute and convalescent phases.

This clone was seen just once. The table came from immunoSEQ multiplex PCR; TCRdb's copy has only in-frame clones and leaves some out. The data show approximately 52,000 clones, roughly 90% seen once. Material for sequencing was peripheral blood. This receptor was taken from a man aged 55 to 70 with acute or convalescent COVID-19.

Written as DNA, the CDR3 is TGTGCCAGCAGCAACCGGGGACAGTATATCACAGATACGCAGTATTTT. Its translation: CASSNRGQYITDTQYF. The rearrangement uses TRBV13 and TRBJ2-3; 7 positions agree with TRBD1. The V gene's germline CDR1 is PRHDT and CDR2 FYEKMQ (reference sequence). The CDR3 consists of 16 residues. The ends lost 5 bases at V and 2 bases at J; junction bases unmatched: 10.